This T cell receptor (beta chain) emerged from a study of identical twins. The CDR3 is 13 amino acids. Germline values: CDR1 SGHTA, CDR2 FQGNSA. V lost 6 bases, J lost 7 bases, and 7 bases stayed unmatched. Study results and limitations: Surplus twin overlap in beta out-of-frame sequences was less pronounced.

In TCRdb, the 5' RACE reads were re-called with MiXCR into one record per CDR3 protein. The data contain 420,000 or so distinct CDR3 sequences, 15% to 20% of them singletons. Concerning this clonotype itself: The target antigen is unknown.

The genes are TRBV7-2 and TRBJ2-7; TRBD2 aligns across 9 bases. This TCR derives from a man over 45 in good health. Source material: naive T cells sorted from blood. CDR3 amino acids: CASSLSGSWEQYF. CDR3 nucleotides: TGTGCCAGCAGTCTTAGCGGGAGCTGGGAGCAGTACTTC. Variable domain in full (rest from reference TRBV7-2 and TRBJ2-7): GAGVSQSPSNKVTEKGKDVELRCDPISGHTALYWYRQSLGQGLEFLIYFQGNSAPDKSGLPSDRFSAERTGGSVSTLTIQRTQQEDSAVYLCASSLSGSWEQYFGPGTRLTVT.